This T cell receptor beta chain came from a study of CD8+ T cells in alopecia areata. cDNA reverse transcribed from extracted RNA served as the sequencing template. Here immunoSEQ multiplex PCR was the method, and the copy in TCRdb shows in-frame clones only, minus some. Of fewer than 250,000 clones in the sample, around two fifths were seen once. The CDR3 spans 14 residues. Looked up from germline, CDR1 is LNHNV and CDR2 is YYDKDF (reference sequence). V lost 0 bases to trimming and J lost 6 bases, with 12 bases between them. Comment on this clone: Antigen specificity is unknown.

Treatment described: oral pan-JAK inhibitor, 5-10 mg twice daily. Study conclusions and caveats: Resident alphabeta T-cell populations of normal skin are likewise subject to sequencing in scalp samples. In scalp and blood during tofacitinib, many expanded lesional clones persisted. Expanded CD8+ clones among the top 100, as well as scalp clonality, were significantly decreased by tofacitinib.

This chain connects TRBV15 to TRBJ2-7, with D perhaps TRBD1 or TRBD2 (5 bases each). This receptor was taken from a human donor with alopecia areata. The specimen was CD4+ T cells sorted from blood, collected at approximately week 30, from a patient treated with tofacitinib. As DNA, the CDR3 is TGTGCCACCAGCAGAGAGTCCAGGGACGGCGAGCAGTACTTC. It specifies CATSRESRDGEQYF.